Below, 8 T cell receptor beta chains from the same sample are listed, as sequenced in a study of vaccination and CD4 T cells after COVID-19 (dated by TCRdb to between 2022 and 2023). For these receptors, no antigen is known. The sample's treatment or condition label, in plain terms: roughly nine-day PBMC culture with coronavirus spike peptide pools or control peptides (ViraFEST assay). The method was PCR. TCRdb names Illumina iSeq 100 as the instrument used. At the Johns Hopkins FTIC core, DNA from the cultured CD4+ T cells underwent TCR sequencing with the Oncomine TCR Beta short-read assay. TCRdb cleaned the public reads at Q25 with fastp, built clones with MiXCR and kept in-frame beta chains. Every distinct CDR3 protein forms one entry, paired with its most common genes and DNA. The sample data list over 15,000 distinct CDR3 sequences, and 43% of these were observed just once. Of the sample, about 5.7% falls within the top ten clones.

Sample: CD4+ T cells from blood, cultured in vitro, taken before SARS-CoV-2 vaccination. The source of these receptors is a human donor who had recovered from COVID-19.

Here the CDR3 reads CASSYPPPFGSYEQYF. The CDR3, as DNA: TGTGCCAGCAGTTACCCCCCTCCTTTTGGCTCCTACGAGCAGTACTTC. J is TRBJ2-7 and V is TRBV6-2 or TRBV6-3; D is ambiguous. This CDR3 spans 16 amino acids. Germline CDR1 is MNHEY and CDR2 is SVGEGT. V was cut by 2 bases and J by 0 bases, with 14 bases left in between.

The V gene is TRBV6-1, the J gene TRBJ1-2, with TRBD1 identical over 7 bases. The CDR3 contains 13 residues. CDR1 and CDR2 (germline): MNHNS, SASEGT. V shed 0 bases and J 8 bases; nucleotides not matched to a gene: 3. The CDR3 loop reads CASSEATGTGYTF. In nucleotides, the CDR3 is TGTGCCAGCAGTGAAGCGACAGGGACCGGCTACACCTTC.

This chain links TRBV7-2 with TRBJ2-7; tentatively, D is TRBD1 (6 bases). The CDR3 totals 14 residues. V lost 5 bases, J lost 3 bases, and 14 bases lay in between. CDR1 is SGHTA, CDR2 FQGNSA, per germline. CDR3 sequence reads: CASSQLLQGYEQYF. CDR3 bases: TGTGCCAGCAGCCAACTATTACAGGGCTACGAGCAGTACTTC.

The CDR3 DNA reads TGTGCCAGCAGCTTAGTTTTCGGGAGGCAAGAGACCCAGTACTTC. It specifies CASSLVFGRQETQYF. This sequence joins TRBV11-2 and TRBJ2-5, with 7 bases aligning to TRBD2. This CDR3 contains 15 residues. Germline V gene lookup returns CDR1 SGHAT and CDR2 FQNNGV. Losses at the gene ends were 1 base for V and 2 bases for J; bases not matched to a gene: 4.

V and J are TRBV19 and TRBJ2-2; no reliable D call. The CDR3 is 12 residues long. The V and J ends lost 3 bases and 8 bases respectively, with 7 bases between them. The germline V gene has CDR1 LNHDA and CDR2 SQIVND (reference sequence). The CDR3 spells CASSILTGELFF. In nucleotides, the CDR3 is TGTGCCAGTAGTATTCTGACAGGGGAGCTGTTTTTT. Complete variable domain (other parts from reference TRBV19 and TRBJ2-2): DGGITQSPKYLFRKEGQNVTLSCEQNLNHDAMYWYRQDPGQGLRLIYYSQIVNDFQKGDIAEGYSVSREKKESFPLTVTSAQKNPTAFYLCASSILTGELFFGEGSRLTVL.

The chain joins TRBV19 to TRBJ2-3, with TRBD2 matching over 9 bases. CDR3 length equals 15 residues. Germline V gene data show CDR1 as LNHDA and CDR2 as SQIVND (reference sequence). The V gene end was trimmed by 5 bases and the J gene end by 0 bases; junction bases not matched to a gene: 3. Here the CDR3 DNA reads TGTGCCAGTAGTTTCCTAGCGGGGAGCACAGATACGCAGTATTTT. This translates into CASSFLAGSTDTQYF. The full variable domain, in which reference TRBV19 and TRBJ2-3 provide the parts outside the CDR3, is DGGITQSPKYLFRKEGQNVTLSCEQNLNHDAMYWYRQDPGQGLRLIYYSQIVNDFQKGDIAEGYSVSREKKESFPLTVTSAQKNPTAFYLCASSFLAGSTDTQYFGPGTRLTVL.

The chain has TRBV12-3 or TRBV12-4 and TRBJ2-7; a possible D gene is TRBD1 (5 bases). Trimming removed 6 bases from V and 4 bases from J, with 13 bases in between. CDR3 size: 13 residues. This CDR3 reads CASRPRQRYEQYF. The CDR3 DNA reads TGTGCCAGCAGACCTAGACAGAGGTACGAGCAGTACTTC.

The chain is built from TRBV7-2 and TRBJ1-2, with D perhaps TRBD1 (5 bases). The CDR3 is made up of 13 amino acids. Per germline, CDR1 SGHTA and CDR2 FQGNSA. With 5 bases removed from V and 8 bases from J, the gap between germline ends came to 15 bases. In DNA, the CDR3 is TGTACCAGCAGCCGGGGGGACCGGGCCGGCTACACCTTC. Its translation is CTSSRGDRAGYTF. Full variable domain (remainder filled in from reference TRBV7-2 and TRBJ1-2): GAGVSQSPSNKVTEKGKDVELRCDPISGHTALYWYRQSLGQGLEFLIYFQGNSAPDKSGLPSDRFSAERTGGSVSTLTIQRTQQEDSAVYLCTSSRGDRAGYTFGSGTRLTVV.